This TCR beta chain was sequenced during a study of identical twins. Overall study results and limits: Less excess twin sharing appeared in beta out-of-frame sequences. The more abundant beta clonotypes in cord blood had fewer insertions, and memory repertoires did not show this.

With template switching, a universal primer site was added, and the cDNA carried unique molecular identifiers. TCRdb re-analysed the 5' RACE reads in MiXCR, keeping a single row per CDR3 protein. Altogether about 810,000 distinct CDR3 sequences are present, approximately 13% being singletons, with the ten largest covering about 1.6%. A note on this clonotype: The antigen remains undetermined.

This CDR3 region has 17 residues. Per germline, CDR1 WSHSY and CDR2 SAAADI. Trimming removed 7 bases from V and 7 bases from J; junction bases left unmatched: 10. These data were also filed under a second study, of yellow fever vaccine responses in identical twins.

The receptor comes from a woman under 30 in good health. This sequence joins TRBV10-2 and TRBJ2-2; TRBD2 matches 15 bases. The sample consisted of PBMCs. The CDR3 bases are TGCGCCAGCATCCCCGGGACTAGCGGGGGGATGGTCGGGGAGCTGTTTTTT. This sequence encodes CASIPGTSGGMVGELFF.